Following are 30 T cell receptor beta chains from one sample sequenced in a study of shared clonotypes between healthy human individuals (dated by TCRdb to between 2020 and 2021). Library prep was done by the immunoSEQ multiplex PCR assay. TCRdb retrieved this table from immuneACCESS and kept in-frame rearrangements only. Not all clones are present; in checked studies, unresolved V genes account for under half, and no reason is known for the remainder. The sample data list a few million clones, and 90% to 95% of these were observed just once. The biggest ten clones account for 0.39% of the sample. Material for sequencing was naive CD4+ T cells from PBMCs. Taken with the paper, the label for cell subset or site translates to: CD45RA+ positively selected. The receptors here all came from a man aged 18 to 30 in good health. Some clones in this sample may be carry-over from other donors' samples.

This clone came up a few times. V is TRBV5-1 and J is TRBJ2-4, with TRBD2 as a possible D gene (6 bases). Trimming removed 0 bases at V and 7 bases at J, with 17 bases between. This CDR3 has 16 residues. The germline gives CDR1 SGHRS, CDR2 YFSETQ. CDR3 in DNA: TGCGCCAGCAGCTTGGATGTCCCGGGAGTTCGGAACATTCAGTACTTC. Translated: CASSLDVPGVRNIQYF.

Comments on this clone: The sample holds other DNA sequences that translate to the same CDR3. The chain joins TRBV9 to TRBJ2-7, with 7 bases fitting TRBD2. The CDR3 runs 15 residues. V shed 0 bases and J 5 bases; nucleotides not matched to a gene: 8. Germline V gene sequence: CDR1 SGDLS, CDR2 YYNGEE. In nucleotides, the CDR3 is TGTGCCAGCAGCGTAGGACTGCGGGAGATCGACGAGCAGTACTTC. It translates to CASSVGLREIDEQYF. The variable domain in full, completed from reference TRBV9 and TRBJ2-7, reads DSGVTQTPKHLITATGQRVTLRCSPRSGDLSVYWYQQSLDQGLQFLIQYYNGEERAKGNILERFSAQQFPDLHSELNLSSLELGDSALYFCASSVGLREIDEQYFGPGTRLTVT.

This chain links TRBV28 with TRBJ1-3; unclear D gene. Germline CDR1 MDHEN, CDR2 SYDVKM. The length of the CDR3 is 12 residues. Here the CDR3 DNA reads TGTGTTTCTGCCAGCTCTGGAAACACCATATATTTT. The encoded protein is CVSASSGNTIYF.

The rearrangement uses TRBV28 and TRBJ2-5; 7 bases align to TRBD1. Germline V gene sequence: CDR1 MDHEN, CDR2 SYDVKM. The trim removed 5 bases at V and 3 bases at J, leaving 15 bases unmatched. The CDR3 contains 17 residues. CDR3 sequence reads: CASSLGVLGGVKETQYF. The CDR3 DNA reads as TGTGCCAGCAGTCTAGGAGTGCTAGGGGGCGTAAAAGAGACCCAGTACTTC.

The rearrangement links TRBV14 to TRBJ2-5; 10 bases are shared with TRBD1. The V gene end was trimmed by 4 bases and the J gene end by 0 bases; junction bases not matched to a gene: 2. The CDR3 has 15 residues. Germline CDR1 reads SGHDN; CDR2 reads FVKESK. The CDR3 reads CASSLGQGYQETQYF. CDR3 sequence (DNA): TGTGCCAGCAGCCTGGGACAGGGGTACCAAGAGACCCAGTACTTC.

This chain joins TRBV11-2 and TRBJ1-1; D is ambiguous. CDR1 is SGHAT and CDR2 is FQNNGV in the germline V gene. Trimming left V 5 bases short and J 5 bases short, with 15 bases between. The CDR3 covers 14 residues. The CDR3, as DNA: TGTGCCAGCAGCCCTGGACTCTCGGGAACTGAAGCTTTCTTT. Protein sequence: CASSPGLSGTEAFF.

The count of this clone is one. Other DNA sequences from this sample encode an identical CDR3 as well. The chain links TRBV5-1 to TRBJ1-1; unclear D gene. The CDR3 totals 13 residues. V shed 0 bases and J shed 0 bases, with 3 bases lying between them. Germline-derived CDR1 and CDR2 are SGHRS and YFSETQ. CDR3 loop: CASSLDMNTEAFF. For the CDR3, the DNA is TGCGCCAGCAGCTTGGATATGAACACTGAAGCTTTCTTT.

Written as DNA, the CDR3 is TGTGCCATCACTACAGGGTCGGATTACACAGATACGCAGTATTTT. Amino acid sequence: CAITTGSDYTDTQYF. V gene TRBV10-3 combines with J gene TRBJ2-3; possibly TRBD1 for D (6 bases). Deletions cut 7 bases from V and 2 bases from J, with 16 bases between. This CDR3 has 15 amino acids. The germline V gene encodes CDR1 ENHRY and CDR2 SYGVKD.

The V and J genes are TRBV5-4 and TRBJ2-2, with D unclear. V was cut by 2 bases and J by 3 bases, with 8 bases left in between. Per the germline V gene, CDR1 is SGHNT and CDR2 is YYREEE (reference sequence). This CDR3 has 14 residues. The DNA of the CDR3 is TGTGCCAGCAGCTTTGAAACTGACACCGGGGAGCTGTTTTTT. It encodes CASSFETDTGELFF.

The gene calls are TRBV10-2 and TRBJ1-1; a possible D gene is TRBD1 (5 bases). The length of the CDR3 is 16 residues. Germline V gene data show CDR1 as WSHSY and CDR2 as SAAADI. Trimming left V 10 bases short and J 3 bases short, with 24 bases between. CDR3 residues: CATRAYLVNLDTEAFF. The CDR3 nucleotides read TGCGCCACCAGGGCGTATTTGGTTAACTTGGACACTGAAGCTTTCTTT.

Comments on this clone: The same CDR3 also results from other DNA sequences found in this sample. The chain combines TRBV18 with TRBJ1-1; no firm D call. The germline gives CDR1 KGHSH, CDR2 LQKENI. V was trimmed by 3 bases and J by 5 bases, leaving 10 bases between them. CDR3 length: 13 residues. CDR3 nucleotide sequence: TGTGCCAGCTCACCCCCCTCCCGGACTGAAGCTTTCTTT. This encodes CASSPPSRTEAFF.

This chain uses TRBV20-1 with TRBJ2-5, with TRBD1 as a possible D gene (5 bases). The ends were cut back, 7 bases at V and 6 bases at J, with 12 bases in the middle. Germline CDR1 reads DFQATT; CDR2 reads SNEGSKA (reference sequence). The CDR3 extends over 11 amino acids. The CDR3 DNA follows: TGCAGTGTTGGACACCTAAAGACCCAGTACTTC. It is translated as CSVGHLKTQYF.

The chain has TRBV2 and TRBJ2-7; D may be TRBD1 (5 bases). Trimming left V 2 bases short and J 1 base short, with 12 bases between. The CDR3 is 15 residues long. From germline, CDR1 is SNHLY and CDR2 FYNNEI. CDR3 sequence (DNA): TGTGCCAGCAGTGAATCCAGGGTCGGTTCCTACGAGCAGTACTTC. Protein sequence: CASSESRVGSYEQYF. Filled out from reference TRBV2 and TRBJ2-7, the complete variable domain reads EPEVTQTPSHQVTQMGQEVILRCVPISNHLYFYWYRQILGQKVEFLVSFYNNEISEKSEIFDDQFSVERPDGSNFTLKIRSTKLEDSAMYFCASSESRVGSYEQYFGPGTRLTVT.

The gene calls are TRBV7-9 and TRBJ2-1; no reliable D call. The ends were cut back, 6 bases at V and 7 bases at J, with 22 bases in the middle. CDR1 is SEHNR and CDR2 is FQNEAQ in the germline V gene (reference sequence). CDR3 length equals 16 residues. CDR3 loop: CASRAGVGANGNEQFF. For the CDR3, the DNA is TGTGCCAGCAGAGCTGGAGTCGGTGCCAACGGGAATGAGCAGTTCTTC.

This clone showed up just once. The rearrangement links TRBV6-1 to TRBJ1-3; D is unclear. The CDR3 has 15 amino acids. Germline V gives CDR1 MNHNS, CDR2 SASEGT. Trimming left V 7 bases short and J 0 bases short, with 13 bases between. CDR3 bases: TGTGCCAGCACGGGAGAGATACTCTCTGGAAACACCATATATTTT. This encodes CASTGEILSGNTIYF.

The chain is built from TRBV5-5 and TRBJ1-2; tentatively, D is TRBD1 (5 bases). The CDR3 totals 15 residues. Trimming removed 1 base at V and 5 bases at J, with 15 bases between. The V gene's germline CDR1 is SGHKS and CDR2 YYEKEE (reference sequence). DNA for the CDR3: TGTGCCAGCAGCTTGAGGGGCAGTGGCCAATATGGCTACACCTTC. Translation gives CASSLRGSGQYGYTF.

V usage is TRBV18 and J usage is TRBJ2-7; D unresolved. CDR3 length equals 15 residues. Germline CDR1 reads KGHSH; CDR2 reads LQKENI. V dropped 6 bases and J dropped 0 bases, with 15 bases sitting between them. CDR3 residues: CASSQEIQRSYEQYF. The CDR3 DNA reads as TGTGCCAGCTCGCAGGAGATACAGCGCTCCTACGAGCAGTACTTC.

The rearrangement uses TRBV6-6 and TRBJ2-5, with a tentative D call TRBD2 (6 bases). CDR3 size: 12 residues. Deletions cut 9 bases from V and 3 bases from J, with 11 bases between. From germline, CDR1 is MNHNY and CDR2 SVGAGI (reference sequence). This CDR3 is CASTSTEETQYF. CDR3 DNA: TGTGCCAGTACTAGCACGGAAGAGACCCAGTACTTC.

The gene calls are TRBV7-3 and TRBJ2-6; D is unclear. The germline gives CDR1 SGHTA, CDR2 FQGTGA. V gave up 1 base and J gave up 4 bases, with 11 bases separating them. The CDR3 has 16 residues. The CDR3 bases are TGTGCCAGCAGCTTAATTGGTTCGAGAGGGGCCAACGTCCTGACTTTC. It specifies CASSLIGSRGANVLTF.

This sequence joins TRBV4-2 and TRBJ2-7; tentatively, D is TRBD2 (6 bases). CDR1 is LGHNA and CDR2 is YNFKEQ in the germline V gene. This CDR3 region has 15 residues. Trimming took 0 bases from V and 7 from J, leaving 16 bases between them. For the CDR3, the DNA is TGTGCCAGCAGCCAAGATGGCTTGGAGGGGCGGGAGCAGTACTTC. It specifies CASSQDGLEGREQYF.

The V and J genes are TRBV28 and TRBJ2-7; D is uncertain. The CDR3 runs to 11 residues. Per the germline V gene, CDR1 is MDHEN and CDR2 is SYDVKM. Trimming took 6 bases from V and 3 from J, leaving 6 bases between them. DNA for the CDR3: TGTGCCAGCAGGTCAGACTACGAGCAGTACTTC. It encodes CASRSDYEQYF. The entire variable domain, with the rest obtained from reference TRBV28 and TRBJ2-7, is as follows: DVKVTQSSRYLVKRTGEKVFLECVQDMDHENMFWYRQDPGLGLRLIYFSYDVKMKEKGDIPEGYSVSREKKERFSLILESASTNQTSMYLCASRSDYEQYFGPGTRLTVT.

This chain connects TRBV5-4 to TRBJ2-7; no reliable D call. The germline gives CDR1 SGHNT, CDR2 YYREEE (reference sequence). V was clipped by 4 bases and J by 0 bases, with 11 bases between them. The length of the CDR3 is 14 residues. CDR3 sequence reads: CASSHFHSSYEQYF. The CDR3 DNA sequence: TGTGCCAGCAGCCACTTTCATAGCTCCTACGAGCAGTACTTC.

The chain combines TRBV5-1 with TRBJ2-5; 11 nucleotides align to TRBD1. The CDR3 has 17 amino acids. CDR1 and CDR2 from the germline V gene are SGHRS and YFSETQ. V shed 4 bases and J 10 bases; nucleotides not matched to a gene: 18. The chain's CDR3 is CASSRPHGQGAPVGQYF. The CDR3 nucleotides are TGCGCCAGCAGCCGACCTCATGGACAGGGGGCTCCGGTGGGCCAGTACTTC.

This clone was observed a handful of times. The V gene is TRBV5-5, the J gene TRBJ2-4; D gene ambiguous. Trimming pared 2 bases from V and 3 bases from J, leaving 9 bases between. Germline V gives CDR1 SGHKS, CDR2 YYEKEE (reference sequence). The CDR3 extends over 14 amino acids. CDR3 loop: CASSFGVDKNIQYF. CDR3 DNA sequence: TGTGCCAGCAGCTTCGGAGTGGACAAAAACATTCAGTACTTC.

The chain recombines TRBV7-9 with TRBJ2-3; no clear D. The ends were cut back, 1 base at V and 2 bases at J, with 7 bases in the middle. This CDR3 is 14 amino acids long. The germline V gene has CDR1 SEHNR and CDR2 FQNEAQ (reference sequence). CDR3: CASSLGDFTDTQYF. The DNA of the CDR3 is TGTGCCAGCAGCTTAGGGGATTTCACAGATACGCAGTATTTT.

With regard to this clone: One junction end disagrees with the germline gene, perhaps due to a read error. This CDR3 reads CSVEAERTGREQYF. The CDR3 DNA reads TGCAGCGTCGAAGCGGAGCGGACAGGGCGCGAGCAGTACTTC. The chain links TRBV29-1 to TRBJ2-7, with 8 positions matching TRBD1. From germline, CDR1 is SQVTM and CDR2 ANQGSEA. The CDR3 runs 14 residues.

The genes are TRBV28 and TRBJ2-7; the match to TRBD1 covers 9 bases. This CDR3 spans 13 amino acids. Looked up from germline, CDR1 is MDHEN and CDR2 is SYDVKM. The V and J ends lost 7 bases and 4 bases, in that order; junction bases with no gene match: 5. The CDR3: CASTTGGVYEQYF. The DNA of the CDR3 is TGTGCCAGCACCACAGGGGGCGTTTACGAGCAGTACTTC.

The chain links TRBV30 to TRBJ2-7, with a possible D match to TRBD1 (5 bases). The CDR3 length is 13 residues. The V end was cut by 3 bases, the J end by 3 bases, with 12 bases between. Germline CDR1 GTSNPN, CDR2 SVGIG (reference sequence). The CDR3 loop reads CAWSLGQNYEQYF. CDR3 in DNA: TGTGCCTGGAGCCTGGGGCAGAACTACGAGCAGTACTTC.

The chain employs TRBV5-6 and TRBJ2-5, with 9 bases that match TRBD2. V lost 0 bases, J lost 4 bases, and 4 bases stayed unmatched. The CDR3 is 15 amino acids. CDR1 and CDR2 from the germline V gene are SGHDT and YYEEEE. CDR3 sequence: CASSLVAGAVETQYF. The CDR3 nucleotides read TGTGCCAGCAGCTTGGTAGCGGGAGCCGTAGAGACCCAGTACTTC.

The rearrangement links TRBV15 to TRBJ1-1; D ambiguous. Germline loops: CDR1 LNHNV, CDR2 YYDKDF (reference sequence). Trimming removed 6 bases from V and 1 base from J, with 9 bases in between. The CDR3 runs to 13 residues. DNA of the CDR3: TGTGCCACCAGACGGAACTGGAACACTGAAGCTTTCTTT. Protein: CATRRNWNTEAFF.